Listed below are T cell receptor beta chains from one sample, sequenced in a study of identical twins. Via MiXCR, TCRdb re-called the 5' RACE reads, giving one row per CDR3 protein. The repertoire consists of 350,000 to 500,000 distinct CDR3 sequences, with about 18% occurring once and the leading ten covering approximately 12%. The material sequenced was naive T cells sorted from blood. These receptors came from a man in his fifties in good health. Each CDR3 is given with its conserved first and last residue. Fields, in order: J gene, V gene, clone size, D gene, CDR3 protein, CDR3 DNA. A D gene is named only where the DNA matches it firmly. Size is stated for part of the rows, as once, few or many counts, or as a class when the clone is expanded.

TRBJ2-2 TRBV7-6 . . CASSLPSGWNTGELFF TGTGCCAGCAGCTTACCGAGCGGGTGGAACACCGGGGAGCTGTTTTTT
TRBJ2-7 TRBV20-1 many . CSARPPGLTTYEQYF TGCAGTGCTAGGCCCCCCGGTCTCACAACCTACGAGCAGTACTTC
TRBJ2-1 TRBV2 once TRBD2 CASSAGLAGVYNEQFF TGTGCCAGCAGTGCTGGGCTAGCGGGAGTGTACAATGAGCAGTTCTTC
TRBJ2-3 TRBV12-3/TRBV12-4 . . CASSFNRADGQYF TGTGCCAGCAGTTTTAACAGAGCAGACGGGCAGTATTTT
TRBJ1-1 TRBV15 many . CATSRDPRGYVNTEAFF TGTGCCACCAGCAGAGATCCGCGGGGATATGTGAACACTGAAGCTTTCTTT
TRBJ1-1 TRBV10-2 few . CASMAGGGTEAFF TGCGCCAGCATGGCGGGGGGAGGGACTGAAGCTTTCTTT
TRBJ2-3 TRBV4-3 . . CASSQSAAGGTDTQYF TGCGCCAGCAGCCAATCAGCGGCCGGCGGCACAGATACGCAGTATTTT
TRBJ1-1 TRBV12-3/TRBV12-4 . . CASSLPPGQKAFF TGTGCCAGCAGTTTACCCCCGGGGCAGAAAGCTTTCTTT
TRBJ2-7 TRBV6-5 . TRBD2 CASSYGGSGGYEQYF TGTGCCAGCAGTTACGGCGGTAGCGGGGGATACGAGCAGTACTTC
TRBJ2-6 TRBV4-2 many TRBD2 CASSRRTQRGYSGANVLTF TGTGCCAGCAGCCGAAGGACCCAGCGGGGCTACTCTGGGGCCAACGTCCTGACTTTC
TRBJ2-1 TRBV6-2/TRBV6-3 few TRBD2 CASSYAGVIYNEQFF TGTGCCAGCAGTTATGCGGGAGTGATATACAATGAGCAGTTCTTC
TRBJ2-1 TRBV6-2/TRBV6-3 many TRBD2 CASIEGLAGKGYNEQFF TGTGCCAGCATCGAGGGACTAGCGGGAAAAGGCTACAATGAGCAGTTCTTC
TRBJ2-1 TRBV9 few . CASSVSPTVYEQFF TGTGCCAGCAGCGTCAGCCCCACGGTCTATGAGCAGTTCTTC
TRBJ2-7 TRBV20-1 few . CSARGVRDPYEQYF TGCAGTGCTAGAGGGGTGAGGGATCCCTACGAGCAGTACTTC
TRBJ1-2 TRBV20-1 . TRBD1 CSARGTGTGVLGYTF TGCAGTGCTAGAGGGACCGGGACAGGGGTGTTAGGCTACACCTTC
TRBJ2-5 TRBV28 many . CASSLRETQYF TGTGCCAGCAGTTTACGTGAGACCCAGTACTTC
TRBJ2-1 TRBV24-1 few . CATSDLQGRRDEQFF TGTGCCACCAGTGATCTACAGGGACGTAGGGATGAGCAGTTCTTC
TRBJ1-4 TRBV6-6 few . CATRGQEKLFF TGTGCCACTCGGGGGCAAGAAAAACTGTTTTTT
TRBJ2-4 TRBV5-1 . . CASSLDRALAKNIQYF TGCGCCAGCAGCTTGGACCGCGCCTTAGCCAAAAACATTCAGTACTTC
TRBJ1-4 TRBV4-2 few . CASSQGQRSEKLFF TGTGCCAGCAGCCAAGGACAGAGGAGTGAAAAACTGTTTTTT
TRBJ2-6 TRBV20-1 . . CSAPPKPEAGANVLTF TGCAGTGCACCCCCTAAGCCCGAGGCTGGGGCCAACGTCCTGACTTTC
TRBJ2-3 TRBV12-3/TRBV12-4 many . CASSAPGASTDTQYF TGTGCCAGCAGTGCCCCAGGGGCGAGCACAGATACGCAGTATTTT
TRBJ1-2 TRBV7-2 many . CASSFGVAASGYTF TGTGCCAGCAGCTTCGGTGTCGCTGCGTCTGGCTACACCTTC
TRBJ2-7 TRBV20-1 many TRBD1 CSARRGTGRLDEQYF TGCAGTGCTAGAAGGGGGACAGGGAGATTGGACGAGCAGTACTTC
TRBJ2-3 TRBV2 . TRBD2 CASRETSGVTDTQYF TGTGCCAGCAGGGAGACTAGCGGGGTGACAGATACGCAGTATTTT
TRBJ1-1 TRBV5-1 few . CASSLTQTGNTEAFF TGCGCCAGCAGCCTGACCCAGACAGGGAACACTGAAGCTTTCTTT
TRBJ1-5 TRBV7-2 . . CASSFVGAGDQPQHF TGTGCCAGCAGCTTTGTGGGGGCGGGAGATCAGCCCCAGCATTTT
TRBJ2-1 TRBV7-2 . TRBD2 CASSQTSGSFHWEQFF TGTGCCAGCAGCCAGACTAGCGGGAGTTTTCATTGGGAGCAGTTCTTC
TRBJ2-7 TRBV6-2/TRBV6-3 . TRBD1 CASSYPQGDSYEQYF TGTGCCAGCAGTTACCCCCAGGGGGACTCCTACGAGCAGTACTTC
TRBJ2-3 TRBV4-3 few TRBD2 CASSQTSGFTDTQYF TGCGCCAGCAGCCAAACTAGCGGGTTCACAGATACGCAGTATTTT
TRBJ2-7 TRBV5-1 few . CASSRATGTGSSYEQYF TGCGCCAGCAGCCGCGCGACCGGGACGGGAAGCTCCTACGAGCAGTACTTC
TRBJ2-2 TRBV7-9 many . CASSLVSYTGELFF TGTGCCAGCAGCTTAGTCAGTTACACCGGGGAGCTGTTTTTT
TRBJ2-7 TRBV15 . . CATSRGPTVAHEQYF TGTGCCACCAGCAGAGGCCCGACGGTCGCCCACGAGCAGTACTTC
TRBJ2-5 TRBV29-1 many . CSVEDGAGAQYF TGCAGCGTTGAGGACGGGGCAGGGGCCCAGTACTTC
TRBJ2-7 TRBV24-1 . TRBD1 CATSDAPGQGPTRQYF TGTGCCACCAGTGACGCACCGGGACAGGGGCCTACGAGGCAGTACTTC
TRBJ2-7 TRBV19 . . CASSMGGYEQYF TGTGCCAGTAGTATGGGGGGCTACGAGCAGTACTTC
TRBJ2-1 TRBV29-1 . TRBD1 CSVRGGQGANEQFF TGCAGCGTCCGCGGGGGACAGGGGGCCAATGAGCAGTTCTTC
TRBJ2-5 TRBV5-1 . TRBD2 CASSLGTSVSQETQYF TGCGCCAGCAGCTTAGGGACTAGCGTCTCACAAGAGACCCAGTACTTC
TRBJ2-7 TRBV7-2 . . CASSLALQYEQYF TGTGCCAGCAGCTTAGCGTTGCAATACGAGCAGTACTTC
TRBJ2-3 TRBV7-7 . TRBD2 CASSSGLAGFNEQYF TGTGCCAGCAGCTCGGGACTAGCGGGATTCAATGAGCAGTATTTT
TRBJ2-7 TRBV28 . . CASSYPGTSRSYEQYF TGTGCCAGCAGTTATCCCGGGACATCGCGTTCCTACGAGCAGTACTTC
TRBJ2-5 TRBV20-1 few TRBD2 CSARRIERAVGTSGQETQYF TGCAGTGCTAGAAGGATAGAACGAGCTGTGGGGACTAGCGGCCAAGAGACCCAGTACTTC
TRBJ1-1 TRBV4-1 few . CASRVTGHLTEAFF TGCGCCAGCAGAGTTACGGGACACCTGACTGAAGCTTTCTTT
TRBJ1-2 TRBV7-8 once . CASSLVTATYGYTF TGTGCCAGCAGCTTAGTTACAGCTACCTATGGCTACACCTTC
TRBJ2-7 TRBV7-9 few . CASTPHEQYF TGTGCCAGCACTCCCCACGAGCAGTACTTC
TRBJ1-2 TRBV29-1 . . CSVERVGDYGYTF TGCAGCGTTGAAAGGGTTGGGGACTATGGCTACACCTTC
TRBJ1-5 TRBV4-3 many . CASSQDQGISQPQHF TGCGCCAGCAGCCAAGATCAGGGGATTTCGCAGCCCCAGCATTTT
TRBJ2-1 TRBV6-1 few . CASSELGSVDEQFF TGTGCCAGCAGTGAACTCGGGAGTGTGGATGAGCAGTTCTTC
TRBJ2-1 TRBV4-3 . . CASSQDRGLGGGEQFF TGCGCCAGCAGCCAAGATCGGGGGTTGGGGGGTGGTGAGCAGTTCTTC